This T cell receptor beta chain originates from a study of brain metastases from non-small cell lung cancer. As concerns this clone: Its antigen is not identified.

Trimming removed 4 bases at V and 3 bases at J, with 7 bases between. This CDR3 has 13 residues. The germline V gene has CDR1 LGHNA and CDR2 YSLEER. Here immunoSEQ multiplex PCR was the method, and the copy in TCRdb shows in-frame clones only, minus some. The table lists 2,500 to 3,000 clones, 80% to 85% of them singletons, with about 4.5% in the top ten. The study's findings and limits: Brain metastases had lower T-cell infiltration than primary tumors. Paired brain metastases and primary tumors largely shared TCR repertoires.

The V and J genes are TRBV4-3 and TRBJ1-5; maybe TRBD1 (6 bases). The sequenced material came from primary lung tumor tissue. The source of this sequence is a donor aged 40 or older with non-small cell lung cancer. CDR3 nucleotide sequence: TGCGCCAGCAGCCCGGGACACAATCAGCCCCAGCATTTT. Translating it yields CASSPGHNQPQHF.